Below, 7 T cell receptor beta chains from the same sample are listed, as sequenced in a study of neurological immune-mediated disorders. TCRdb itself ran the 5' RACE reads through MiXCR, one entry per CDR3 protein. The sample includes 50,000 to 70,000 distinct CDR3 sequences, less than 2.5% seen only once; the top ten take about 3%. The sequenced sample consisted of PBMCs. The origin of the receptors is a man aged 45-65 years with multiple sclerosis.

Ten or more counts support this clonotype. The chain has TRBV24-1 and TRBJ2-1, with TRBD2 matching over 7 bases. This CDR3 has 15 amino acids. Germline loops: CDR1 KGHDR, CDR2 SFDVKD. V lost 9 bases to trimming and J lost 10 bases; unmatched junction nucleotides: 17. The CDR3 bases are TGTGCCACCGCCCAGGGAGGGACCATATCTGGCGAGCAGTTCTTC. Translated, it gives CATAQGGTISGEQFF.

This clonotype appeared many times. The chain couples TRBV20-1 to TRBJ2-5, with a tentative D call TRBD1 (6 bases). CDR3 length: 15 residues. Trimming shortened V by 0 bases and J by 2 bases, and 13 bases separated the two germline ends. Germline loops: CDR1 DFQATT, CDR2 SNEGSKA (reference sequence). The CDR3 spells CSARDLGAAQETQYF. In DNA, the CDR3 is TGCAGTGCTAGAGACCTGGGGGCCGCACAAGAGACCCAGTACTTC.

In its sample, this clonotype is medium-sized (0.01 to 0.1%). The V gene is TRBV7-9, the J gene TRBJ1-5; tentatively, D is TRBD1 (5 bases). CDR3 size: 14 residues. The V gene's germline CDR1 is SEHNR and CDR2 FQNEAQ (reference sequence). The ends were cut back, 6 bases at V and 5 bases at J, with 14 bases in the middle. CDR3 coding DNA: TGTGCCAGCAGTACCGGGACCTGGGATCAGCCCCAGCATTTT. Protein product: CASSTGTWDQPQHF.

The sample holds many counts of this clonotype. This rearrangement joins TRBV7-2 to TRBJ2-7; 8 bases map to TRBD1. With 7 bases clipped from V and 3 bases from J, the junction kept 8 bases outside the gene matches. Per germline, CDR1 SGHTA and CDR2 FQGNSA. The CDR3 totals 14 residues. This CDR3 reads CASIPGTGFYEQYF. The CDR3 nucleotides read TGTGCCAGCATACCCGGGACAGGATTCTACGAGCAGTACTTC. The full variable domain, completed using reference TRBV7-2 and TRBJ2-7, is GAGVSQSPSNKVTEKGKDVELRCDPISGHTALYWYRQSLGQGLEFLIYFQGNSAPDKSGLPSDRFSAERTGGSVSTLTIQRTQQEDSAVYLCASIPGTGFYEQYFGPGTRLTVT.

This clonotype has a count of ten or more. The V call is TRBV20-1, the J call TRBJ2-1; 16 bases agree with TRBD2. With V trimmed by 1 base and J by 6 bases, 6 bases remained unmatched. The germline CDR1 and CDR2 sequences are DFQATT and SNEGSKA (reference sequence). The CDR3 totals 17 residues. The CDR3 loop is CSARVGLAGGPGNEQFF. In nucleotides, the CDR3 is TGCAGTGCTAGAGTGGGACTAGCGGGGGGGCCGGGCAATGAGCAGTTCTTC.

The sample holds many counts of this clonotype. The chain carries TRBV5-1 and TRBJ2-7; maybe TRBD1 (5 bases). The V and J ends lost 0 bases and 4 bases respectively, with 8 bases between them. In germline, CDR1 is SGHRS, CDR2 YFSETQ. The CDR3 contains 13 residues. CDR3 protein: CASSLVAGYEQYF. The CDR3 DNA sequence: TGCGCCAGCAGCTTGGTGGCAGGGTACGAGCAGTACTTC.

This clonotype came up many times. The gene calls are TRBV4-1 and TRBJ1-1; D unclear. Germline loops: CDR1 MGHRA, CDR2 YSYEKL. The CDR3 has 15 amino acids. V dropped 5 bases and J dropped 0 bases, with 13 bases sitting between them. The CDR3, as DNA: TGCGCCAGCAGCTCCCAAATGGTTCTGAACACTGAAGCTTTCTTT. Protein sequence: CASSSQMVLNTEAFF.